The 21 T cell receptor beta chains below all came from one sample that was sequenced in a study of T cell responses to AZD1222 COVID-19 vaccine. The assay was immunoSEQ multiplex PCR, and TCRdb's table has in-frame clones only and misses some. The sample lists 90,000 to 130,000 clones; 94% were seen once. This specimen consisted of peripheral blood, obtained 28 days after the second AZD1222 dose. The receptor source for this set is an adult who received the AZD1222 COVID-19 vaccine.

CDR3 DNA: TGTGCCAGCAGCCAAGGTGACAGGGCGGGAGGCTACACCTTC. Residues: CASSQGDRAGGYTF. This sequence joins TRBV4-2 and TRBJ1-2; TRBD1 agrees at 7 bases. The CDR3 consists of 14 residues. J was trimmed by 8 bases and V by 1 base; bases with no gene match: 7. Germline V gene lookup returns CDR1 LGHNA and CDR2 YNFKEQ.

This clone was seen a single time. The chain carries TRBV11-2 and TRBJ2-7; D is unresolved. The CDR3 consists of 13 residues. The germline V gene encodes CDR1 SGHAT and CDR2 FQNNGV. Trimming removed 5 bases from V and 2 bases from J, with 10 bases in between. CDR3 bases: TGTGCCAGCAGCCCGACACTTACCTACGAGCAGTACTTC. Translation: CASSPTLTYEQYF. Full variable domain (outside the CDR3, taken from reference TRBV11-2 and TRBJ2-7): EAGVAQSPRYKIIEKRQSVAFWCNPISGHATLYWYQQILGQGPKLLIQFQNNGVVDDSQLPKDRFSAERLKGVDSTLKIQPAKLEDSAVYLCASSPTLTYEQYFGPGTRLTVT.

The V and J genes are TRBV6-5 and TRBJ2-7; D perhaps matches TRBD2 (5 bases). V was shortened by 6 bases and J by 0 bases, with 15 bases between the two germline ends. Germline V gene sequence: CDR1 MNHEY, CDR2 SVGAGI. The CDR3 extends over 15 amino acids. CDR3 bases: TGTGCCAGCAGGGACGACAAGCGGAGCTCCTACGAGCAGTACTTC. Translation: CASRDDKRSSYEQYF.

V is TRBV5-1 and J is TRBJ2-3; 7 bases fit TRBD2. This CDR3 is built from 15 residues. The germline CDR1 and CDR2 sequences are SGHRS and YFSETQ. Trimming removed 4 bases from V and 3 bases from J; junction bases left unmatched: 8. CDR3 bases: TGCGCCAGCAGCGCCGGCGGGGGTTGGACAGATACGCAGTATTTT. This translates into CASSAGGGWTDTQYF.

The chain joins TRBV14 to TRBJ1-3; D gene unclear. This CDR3 has 15 residues. Germline-derived CDR1 and CDR2 are SGHDN and FVKESK. V was pared by 0 bases and J by 2 bases, with 8 bases between. CDR3 nucleotide sequence: TGTGCCAGCAGCCAAGATAGTGGAACTGGAAACACCATATATTTT. Its translation is CASSQDSGTGNTIYF.

The V and J genes are TRBV5-1 and TRBJ1-5; D is perhaps TRBD1 (5 bases). Per the germline V gene, CDR1 is SGHRS and CDR2 is YFSETQ. V was pared by 0 bases and J by 6 bases, with 10 bases between. There are 14 residues in the CDR3. The CDR3 region has the DNA TGCGCCAGCAGCTTGGCAGGGTTCGGTCAGCCCCAGCATTTT. It is translated as CASSLAGFGQPQHF.

V gene TRBV29-1 combines with J gene TRBJ2-1; 11 bases are shared with TRBD1. The J segment lost 9 bases and the V segment lost 4 bases, leaving 11 bases of the junction unmatched. The CDR3 runs 15 residues. CDR1 and CDR2 from the germline V gene are SQVTM and ANQGSEA. In nucleotides, the CDR3 is TGCAGCGTTGGCGGGGACAGGGGGAGGATAGGTGAGCAGTTCTTC. Its translation is CSVGGDRGRIGEQFF.

This chain uses TRBV7-8 with TRBJ2-1; the match to TRBD1 covers 8 bases. The CDR3 loop spans 14 amino acids. From germline, CDR1 is SGHVS and CDR2 FQNEAQ. The junction had 9 bases not matched to a gene; V was cut back by 5 bases and J by 9 bases. CDR3 region: CASSEGQGGGEQFF. In DNA form, the CDR3 reads TGTGCCAGCAGCGAAGGACAGGGTGGCGGTGAGCAGTTCTTC.

The chain recombines TRBV24-1 with TRBJ2-3; TRBD1 agrees at 8 bases. This CDR3 has 16 residues. Germline V gene sequence: CDR1 KGHDR, CDR2 SFDVKD. V dropped 3 bases and J dropped 2; count of bases not matched to a gene: 6. CDR3 loop: CATSDAGTGPTDTQYF. CDR3 coding DNA: TGTGCCACCAGTGATGCCGGGACAGGCCCCACAGATACGCAGTATTTT.

This clone was counted between two and nine times. The chain is built from TRBV6-6 and TRBJ2-7, with 10 bases that match TRBD2. The CDR3 has 13 residues. The J segment lost 3 bases and the V segment lost 5 bases, leaving 1 base of the junction unmatched. Germline-derived CDR1 and CDR2 are MNHNY and SVGAGI (reference sequence). This chain's CDR3 is CASSGLAVYEQYF. CDR3 DNA: TGTGCCAGCAGTGGACTAGCGGTCTACGAGCAGTACTTC.

V gene TRBV6-4 combines with J gene TRBJ1-5, with a tentative D call TRBD1 (5 bases). Germline CDR1 reads MRHNA; CDR2 reads SNTAGT. V was trimmed by 0 bases and J by 5 bases, leaving 17 bases between them. This CDR3 has 17 amino acids. CDR3 region: CASSDSFRVKAHQPQHF. CDR3 nucleotide sequence: TGTGCCAGCAGTGACTCGTTCAGGGTTAAGGCCCATCAGCCCCAGCATTTT.

J is TRBJ2-5 and V is TRBV5-4; TRBD1 might be the D (6 bases). The CDR3 is made up of 15 amino acids. V shed 3 bases and J shed 5 bases, with 17 bases lying between them. Germline V lookup: CDR1 SGHNT, CDR2 YYREEE (reference sequence). In DNA, the CDR3 is TGTGCCAGCAGCTCGGGGCAGGGGTGGTCGGAGACCCAGTACTTC. It codes for CASSSGQGWSETQYF. Complete variable domain (other parts from reference TRBV5-4 and TRBJ2-5): ETGVTQSPTHLIKTRGQQVTLRCSSQSGHNTVSWYQQALGQGPQFIFQYYREEENGRGNFPPRFSGLQFPNYSSELNVNALELDDSALYLCASSSGQGWSETQYFGPGTRLLVL.

The chain carries TRBV19 and TRBJ2-7, with TRBD2 matching 13 bases. Germline trimming cut 5 bases from V and 3 bases from J; bases unmatched to any gene: 7. The CDR3 covers 16 residues. In germline, CDR1 is LNHDA, CDR2 SQIVND (reference sequence). CDR3 protein: CASSLWTSGSIYEQYF. CDR3 nucleotides: TGTGCCAGTAGTTTGTGGACTAGCGGGAGCATCTACGAGCAGTACTTC.

The chain is built from TRBV6-4 and TRBJ1-1; 8 nucleotides align to TRBD1. After removal of 6 bases from V and 4 bases from J, the junction contained 4 bases not matched to a gene. This CDR3 is 13 amino acids long. Germline V gives CDR1 MRHNA, CDR2 SNTAGT. The CDR3 region is CASSATGGTEAFF. Here the CDR3 DNA reads TGTGCCAGCAGCGCAACAGGGGGCACTGAAGCTTTCTTT.

V gene TRBV7-6 combines with J gene TRBJ1-1; tentatively, D is TRBD1 (5 bases). Trimming shortened V by 0 bases and J by 0 bases, and 8 bases separated the two germline ends. The CDR3 is made up of 15 amino acids. The germline gives CDR1 SGHVS, CDR2 FNYEAQ. CDR3 protein: CASSLARGVNTEAFF. In DNA, the CDR3 is TGTGCCAGCAGCTTAGCGCGGGGGGTGAACACTGAAGCTTTCTTT.

The gene calls are TRBV27 and TRBJ2-5; D is perhaps TRBD2 (8 bases). Trimming left V 3 bases short and J 7 bases short, with 21 bases between. Germline-derived CDR1 and CDR2 are MNHEY and SMNVEV (reference sequence). This CDR3 is 16 amino acids long. The CDR3: CASSFHAGLGGGTQYF. In nucleotides, the CDR3 is TGTGCCAGCAGTTTTCACGCGGGACTAGGGGGCGGGACCCAGTACTTC.

The chain uses TRBV5-8 and TRBJ2-7, with 8 bases aligning to TRBD1. V shed 5 bases and J 4 bases; nucleotides not matched to a gene: 11. CDR3 length: 15 residues. The germline V gene has CDR1 SGHTS and CDR2 YDEGEE. The CDR3 spells CASRSTGTGKYEQYF. CDR3 coding DNA: TGTGCCAGCAGGAGTACCGGGACAGGAAAGTACGAGCAGTACTTC.

V is TRBV5-1 and J is TRBJ2-1; 7 nucleotides line up with TRBD2. CDR3 length equals 14 residues. In germline, CDR1 is SGHRS, CDR2 YFSETQ. J lost 5 bases, V lost 0 bases, and 2 bases had no gene match. CDR3 nucleotides: TGCGCCAGCAGCTTGGTCAGCGGGGACAATGAGCAGTTCTTC. This gives the protein CASSLVSGDNEQFF.

The chain couples TRBV6-5 to TRBJ1-1; no clear D gene. The CDR3 contains 16 residues. The ends were cut back, 0 bases at V and 3 bases at J, with 14 bases in the middle. Germline lookup yields CDR1 MNHEY and CDR2 SVGAGI. The CDR3 spells CASSYSAGVGDTEAFF. The DNA of the CDR3 is TGTGCCAGCAGTTACTCGGCTGGGGTCGGGGACACTGAAGCTTTCTTT.

This chain connects TRBV9 to TRBJ1-2; D may be TRBD1 (5 bases). The CDR3 spans 14 residues. V lost 3 bases to trimming and J lost 4 bases, with 13 bases between them. Per germline, CDR1 SGDLS and CDR2 YYNGEE. The CDR3 DNA reads as TGTGCCAGCAGCGCTAACCATCAGGGCTATGGCTACACCTTC. Its protein product is CASSANHQGYGYTF.

The V gene is TRBV6-1, the J gene TRBJ2-7; 11 positions agree with TRBD1. The junction had 11 bases not matched to a gene; V was cut back by 4 bases and J by 3 bases. The CDR3 loop spans 17 amino acids. The V gene's germline CDR1 is MNHNS and CDR2 SASEGT. Written as DNA, the CDR3 is TGTGCCAGCAGTGGGACAGGGGGCATACGAAAGTTCTACGAGCAGTACTTC. Protein sequence: CASSGTGGIRKFYEQYF.